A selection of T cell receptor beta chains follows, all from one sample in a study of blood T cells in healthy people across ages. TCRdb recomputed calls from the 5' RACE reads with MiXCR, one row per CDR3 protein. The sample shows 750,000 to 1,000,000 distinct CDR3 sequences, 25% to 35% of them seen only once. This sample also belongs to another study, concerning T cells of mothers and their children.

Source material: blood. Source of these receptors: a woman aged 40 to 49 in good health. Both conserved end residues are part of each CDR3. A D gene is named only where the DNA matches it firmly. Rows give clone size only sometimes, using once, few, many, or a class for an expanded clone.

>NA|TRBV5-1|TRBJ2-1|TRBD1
TGCGCCAGCAGCTTAGCCCCCGGGACAGGGAGACTTAGCTACAATGAGCAGTTCTTC
CASSLAPGTGRLSYNEQFF
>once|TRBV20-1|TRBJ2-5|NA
TGCAGTGCTAGGCCCCGCGAGCCCCAGTACTTC
CSARPREPQYF
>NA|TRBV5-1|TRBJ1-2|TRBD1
TGCGCCAGCAGCTCAAACCCATGGTTGTCGGGACAGGGTAACTATGGCTACACCTTC
CASSSNPWLSGQGNYGYTF
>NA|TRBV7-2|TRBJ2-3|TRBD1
TGTGCCAGCTCACCATCAGGGGGAAGAAGCACAGATACGCAGTATTTT
CASSPSGGRSTDTQYF
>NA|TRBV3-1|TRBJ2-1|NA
TGTGCCAGCAGCCAAAGTCGGGGTAACAATGAGCAGTTCTTC
CASSQSRGNNEQFF
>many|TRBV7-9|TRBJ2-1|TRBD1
TGTGCCAGCAGCTTAGCCAGGGGGCGCGGCAATGAGCAGTTCTTC
CASSLARGRGNEQFF
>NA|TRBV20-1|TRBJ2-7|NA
TGCAGTGCTAGAGGGACCGGGACCGGGCACGAGCAGTACTTC
CSARGTGTGHEQYF
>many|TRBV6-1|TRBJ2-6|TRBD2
TGTGCCAGCCCAGGGAGGGCGGGGGCCAACGTCCTGACTTTC
CASPGRAGANVLTF
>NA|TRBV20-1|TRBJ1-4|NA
TGCAGTGCCATCCATACAGGGAAGGGCGAAAAACTGTTTTTT
CSAIHTGKGEKLFF
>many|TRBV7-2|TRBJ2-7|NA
TGTGCCAGCAGCGCGAGCTGGGACTTCTACGAGCAGTACTTC
CASSASWDFYEQYF
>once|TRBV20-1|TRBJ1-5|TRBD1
TGCAGCGCCTTGGACAGGGCCAATCAGCCCCAGCATTTT
CSALDRANQPQHF
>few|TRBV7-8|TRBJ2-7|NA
TGTGCCAGCAGCTACAGGGAGGCGTCCTACGAGCAGTACTTC
CASSYREASYEQYF
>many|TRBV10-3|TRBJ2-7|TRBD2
TGTGCCATCAGTCGGGGACTAGCGGGGGATAAGCAGTACTTC
CAISRGLAGDKQYF
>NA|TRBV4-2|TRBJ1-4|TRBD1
TGTGCCAGCAGCCAAGATTCCGGACAGGGGTCTGAAAAACTGTTTTTT
CASSQDSGQGSEKLFF
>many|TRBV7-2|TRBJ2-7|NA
TGTGCCAGCAGCTTAGCGGGGGGCCCCTACGAGCAGTACTTC
CASSLAGGPYEQYF
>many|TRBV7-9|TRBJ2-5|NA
TGTGCCAGCAGCTTATCGGGGGTGAGGGTCCAAGAGACCCAGTACTTC
CASSLSGVRVQETQYF
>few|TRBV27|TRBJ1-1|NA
TGTGCCAGCAGTTTATACGGAGTCCCGAACACTGAAGCTTTCTTT
CASSLYGVPNTEAFF
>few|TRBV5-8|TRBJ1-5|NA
TGTGCCAGCAGCTTCAGACAGGCTTATAGCAATCAGCCCCAGCATTTT
CASSFRQAYSNQPQHF
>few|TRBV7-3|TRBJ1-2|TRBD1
TGTGCCAGCAGCTCGGGGGGGACAGGGGGCGAAGGCTATGGCTACACCTTC
CASSSGGTGGEGYGYTF
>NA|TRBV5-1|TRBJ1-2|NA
TGCGCCAGCAGCTCATCCAGCTTGAGTAACTATGGCTACACCTTC
CASSSSSLSNYGYTF
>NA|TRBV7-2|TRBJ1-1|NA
TGTGCCAGCAGCTTAGCGAGGGCAGGGAACACTGAAGCTTTCTTT
CASSLARAGNTEAFF
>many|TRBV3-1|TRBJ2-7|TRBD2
TGTGCCAGCAGCCTGCGGACTAGCGGACTAACCTACGAGCAGTACTTC
CASSLRTSGLTYEQYF
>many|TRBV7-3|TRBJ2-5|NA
TGTGCCAGCAGCTTAATAGGGGGGGCGCCCCCAGAGACCCAGTACTTC
CASSLIGGAPPETQYF
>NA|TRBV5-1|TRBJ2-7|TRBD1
TGCGCCAGCAGCTTAACCGGACAGGGAGTCGGCGAGCAGTACTTC
CASSLTGQGVGEQYF
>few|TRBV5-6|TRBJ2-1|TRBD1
TGTGCCAGCACGCCTGGGGACAGGGCATACAATGAGCAGTTCTTC
CASTPGDRAYNEQFF
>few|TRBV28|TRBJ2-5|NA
TGTGCCAGCAGTTTAAGGGGTTGGGGGACCCAGTACTTC
CASSLRGWGTQYF
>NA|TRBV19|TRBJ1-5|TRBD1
TGTGCCAGTAGCCGACTGGACAGGGTTGGCAATCAGCCTCAGCATTTT
CASSRLDRVGNQPQHF
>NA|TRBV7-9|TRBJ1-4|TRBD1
TGTGCCAGCAGCTCGGATAGACAGGGAGGGGATAATGAAAAACTGTTTTTT
CASSSDRQGGDNEKLFF
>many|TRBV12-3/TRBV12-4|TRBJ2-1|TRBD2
TGTGCCAGCAGGCGTGGCGGGGGAGCCTATGAGCAGTTCTTC
CASRRGGGAYEQFF
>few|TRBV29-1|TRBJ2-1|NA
TGCAGCGTTGAAAATGGTGATGAGCAGTTCTTC
CSVENGDEQFF
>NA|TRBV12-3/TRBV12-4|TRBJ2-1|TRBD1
TGTGCCAGCAGTTGCTGGGGGACAGCAGATGAGCAGTTCTTC
CASSCWGTADEQFF
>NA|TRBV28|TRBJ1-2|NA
TGTGCCAGCAGTTTACAGTACTATGGCTACACCTTC
CASSLQYYGYTF
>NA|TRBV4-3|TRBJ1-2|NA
TGCGCCAGCAGCCAAGTATTGGTGGCGGCCGACCCCTATGGCTACACCTTC
CASSQVLVAADPYGYTF
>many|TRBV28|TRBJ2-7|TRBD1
TGTGCCAGCAGCCAGGACCGGACAGGTCCTTCCTACGAGCAGTACTTC
CASSQDRTGPSYEQYF
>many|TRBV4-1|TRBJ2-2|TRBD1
TGCGCCAGCGAGGACAGGGCGGCCGGGGAGCTGTTTTTT
CASEDRAAGELFF
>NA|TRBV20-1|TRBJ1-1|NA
TGCAGTGCTCCATTCCGGGGTATGAACACTGAAGCTTTCTTT
CSAPFRGMNTEAFF
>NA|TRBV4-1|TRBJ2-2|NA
TGCGCCAGCAGCCAAGCCCTTACTACGAACACCGGGGAGCTGTTTTTT
CASSQALTTNTGELFF
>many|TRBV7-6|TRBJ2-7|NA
TGTGCCAGCAGCTTAGAGGCAGGGTGGGTGTACGAGCAGTACTTC
CASSLEAGWVYEQYF
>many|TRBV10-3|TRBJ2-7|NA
TGTGCCATCAGCCTGACAGGCTACGAGCAGTACTTC
CAISLTGYEQYF
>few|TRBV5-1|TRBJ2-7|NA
TGCGCCAGCGCCCTAGGCAGCGCAGCACAGGACTACGAGCAGTACTTC
CASALGSAAQDYEQYF
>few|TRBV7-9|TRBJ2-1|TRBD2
TGTGCCAGCAGCAACACACGGATGGTAGCGGGGGGAGGTAATGAGCAGTTCTTC
CASSNTRMVAGGGNEQFF
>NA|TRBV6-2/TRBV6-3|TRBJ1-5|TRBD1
TGTGCCGCCAGCATTCAAGACAGGGGGTCCCCCTATAGCAATCAGCCCCAGCATTTT
CAASIQDRGSPYSNQPQHF
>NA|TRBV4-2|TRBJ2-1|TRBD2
TGTGCCAGCAGCCCCCGGGCTAGCGGGGGTCCGTACAATGAGCAGTTCTTC
CASSPRASGGPYNEQFF
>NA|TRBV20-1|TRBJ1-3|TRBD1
TGCAGTGCTAGACCGTCCGGGACAGGGTCTGGTGGAAACACCATATATTTT
CSARPSGTGSGGNTIYF